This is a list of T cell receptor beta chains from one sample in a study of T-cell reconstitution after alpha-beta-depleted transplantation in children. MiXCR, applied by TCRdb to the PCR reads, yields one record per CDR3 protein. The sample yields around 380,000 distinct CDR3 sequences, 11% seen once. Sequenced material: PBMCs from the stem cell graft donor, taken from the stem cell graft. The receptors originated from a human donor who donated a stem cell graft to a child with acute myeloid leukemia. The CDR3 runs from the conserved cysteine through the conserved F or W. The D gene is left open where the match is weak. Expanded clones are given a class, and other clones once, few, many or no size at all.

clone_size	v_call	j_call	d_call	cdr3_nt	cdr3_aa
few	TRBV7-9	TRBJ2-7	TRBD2	TGTGCCAGCAGCCGTCTAGCGGGAGACGGATCCTACGAGCAGTACTTC	CASSRLAGDGSYEQYF
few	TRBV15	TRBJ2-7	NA	TGTGCCACCAGCAGACTCTCCGAGGAGGGCACGGGCGAGCAGTACTTC	CATSRLSEEGTGEQYF
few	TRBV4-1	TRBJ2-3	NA	TGCGCCAGCAGCCAAGATGAGGGTACAGATACGCAGTATTTT	CASSQDEGTDTQYF
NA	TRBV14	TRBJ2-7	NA	TGTGCGACAGGTGTCCACCCCTACGAGCAGTACTTC	CATGVHPYEQYF
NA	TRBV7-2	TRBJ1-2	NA	TGTGCCAGCAGCACCCCCCGGGGGGTGACGGAGAACTATGGCTACACCTTC	CASSTPRGVTENYGYTF
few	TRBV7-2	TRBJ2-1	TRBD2	TGTGCCAGCAGCGGACAGGGACTAGCGGGGGTAGGCAATGAGCAGTTCTTC	CASSGQGLAGVGNEQFF
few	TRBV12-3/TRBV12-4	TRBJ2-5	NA	TGTGCCAGCAGTTTAGGGGGGGGCTGGAAAGAGACCCAGTACTTC	CASSLGGGWKETQYF
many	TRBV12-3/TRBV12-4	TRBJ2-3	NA	TGTGCCAGCAGTTTGGGAGCACCTAGCACAGATACGCAGTATTTT	CASSLGAPSTDTQYF
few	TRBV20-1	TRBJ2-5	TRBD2	TGCAGTGCCGGGGAGGGCGTCCGGGAGACCCAGTACTTC	CSAGEGVRETQYF
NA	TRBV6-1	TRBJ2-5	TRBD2	TGTGCCAGCAGTGAATTCACTAGCGGGGGGCCCAATCAAGAGACCCAGTACTTC	CASSEFTSGGPNQETQYF
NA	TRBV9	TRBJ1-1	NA	TGTGCCAGCAGCCCAGGGATCCGTAACACTGAAGCTTTCTTT	CASSPGIRNTEAFF
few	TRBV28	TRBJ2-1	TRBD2	TGTGCCAGCAGTTTAGCGGGAGGGTTGCATGAGCAGTTCTTC	CASSLAGGLHEQFF